The 28 T cell receptor beta chains presented below share a single source sample, sequenced in a study of early T cells in non-severe SARS-CoV-2 infection. TCRdb redid the calling of the 5' RACE reads with MiXCR, one entry per CDR3 protein. The data contain about 90,000 distinct CDR3 sequences, approximately 12% of them singletons. The material was whole blood, obtained at baseline. These receptors originate from an adult who was a healthcare worker with PCR-confirmed SARS-CoV-2 infection or an uninfected control (not recorded which).

This clonotype came up many times. The gene calls are TRBV10-3 and TRBJ2-7, with 9 bases matching TRBD1. Germline values: CDR1 ENHRY, CDR2 SYGVKD. The CDR3 has 12 residues. V shed 6 bases and J 6 bases; nucleotides not matched to a gene: 3. CDR3 nucleotides: TGTGCCATCAGACGACAGGGGGGCGAGCAGTACTTC. Its protein is CAIRRQGGEQYF.

This chain uses TRBV12-3 or TRBV12-4 with TRBJ1-1; no reliable D call. The germline V and J ends were trimmed by 6 bases and 7 bases, with 18 bases remaining between them. The CDR3 sequence is 14 residues long. Written as DNA, the CDR3 is TGTGCCAGCAGACGGACCTCGCAGTCGCTTGAAGCTTTCTTT. As protein: CASRRTSQSLEAFF.

The chain recombines TRBV25-1 with TRBJ1-4, with D uncertain. With 7 bases removed from V and 8 bases from J, the gap between germline ends came to 17 bases. CDR1 is MGHDK and CDR2 is SYGVNS in the germline V gene. This CDR3 region has 14 residues. The CDR3: CASTPGGVREKLFF. For the CDR3, the DNA is TGTGCCAGCACCCCTGGAGGAGTCCGGGAAAAACTGTTTTTT.

This clonotype came up a few times. The chain is built from TRBV10-1 and TRBJ2-5; a weak D match, TRBD2 (7 bases). In germline, CDR1 is WNHNN, CDR2 SYGVQD (reference sequence). The CDR3 sequence is 14 residues long. V dropped 10 bases and J dropped 5 bases, with 20 bases sitting between them. CDR3 nucleotides: TGCGCCACCTTTCGGGCGGGGGCACCGGAGACCCAGTACTTC. This codes for CATFRAGAPETQYF.

The rearrangement links TRBV10-3 to TRBJ2-3; TRBD1 matches at 10 bases. The CDR3 spans 16 residues. The ends lost 8 bases at V and 4 bases at J; junction bases unmatched: 12. Per germline, CDR1 ENHRY and CDR2 SYGVKD. This CDR3 is CAIAPHLGQGSDTQYF. In DNA form, the CDR3 reads TGTGCCATCGCCCCACACCTGGGACAGGGGTCAGATACGCAGTATTTT.

J is TRBJ1-6 and V is TRBV25-1, with D perhaps matching TRBD1 (5 bases). CDR3 length equals 16 residues. Germline CDR1 is MGHDK and CDR2 is SYGVNS. With 5 bases removed from V and 10 bases from J, the gap between germline ends came to 21 bases. The CDR3 bases are TGTGCCAGCAGTCCTAACGGTGGGGCTGGAGACTCACCCCTCCACTTT. As protein: CASSPNGGAGDSPLHF.

There are a few counts of this clonotype. V usage is TRBV7-2 and J usage is TRBJ2-3; maybe TRBD2 (5 bases). CDR3 length: 18 residues. The germline gives CDR1 SGHTA, CDR2 FQGNSA. The germline V and J ends were trimmed by 4 bases and 1 base, with 21 bases remaining between them. The CDR3 here is CASSSRPSLGSGTDTQYF. The CDR3 DNA reads as TGTGCCAGCAGCTCACGCCCCTCCTTAGGGAGCGGCACAGATACGCAGTATTTT.

The chain uses TRBV2 and TRBJ2-7, with 7 bases aligning to TRBD1. Germline lookup yields CDR1 SNHLY and CDR2 FYNNEI. The V segment lost 8 bases and the J segment 7 bases; nucleotides outside the gene matches: 11. The CDR3 totals 13 residues. CDR3 region: CASETGLVREQYF. CDR3 sequence (DNA): TGTGCCAGCGAGACAGGGCTTGTAAGGGAGCAGTACTTC.

This sequence joins TRBV20-1 and TRBJ1-2; D may be TRBD1 (6 bases). Germline lookup yields CDR1 DFQATT and CDR2 SNEGSKA (reference sequence). Trimming stripped 2 bases from V and 7 bases from J, with 17 bases between. This CDR3 comprises 14 residues. This CDR3 reads CSARSLVQGPGYTF. The CDR3, as DNA: TGCAGTGCTAGATCTCTGGTTCAGGGGCCTGGCTACACCTTC.

This clonotype was recorded at least ten times. The chain is built from TRBV6-6 and TRBJ1-5, with 7 nucleotides matching TRBD1. V was pared by 2 bases and J by 0 bases, with 7 bases of the junction left unmatched. The CDR3 extends over 17 amino acids. The germline gives CDR1 MNHNY, CDR2 SVGAGI (reference sequence). DNA for the CDR3: TGTGCCAGCAGTTACCTCCGGGACAGTTATAGCAATCAGCCCCAGCATTTT. Translation: CASSYLRDSYSNQPQHF.

Many counts were recorded for this clonotype. The V gene is TRBV7-3, the J gene TRBJ1-1, with unresolved D. CDR1 and CDR2 (germline): SGHTA, FQGTGA. Between the trimmed V and J ends, which lost 5 bases and 4 bases, there was a span of 11 bases. The CDR3 contains 13 residues. The CDR3 region is CASSPAVTTEAFF. In DNA form, the CDR3 reads TGTGCCAGCAGCCCGGCCGTAACCACTGAAGCTTTCTTT.

V and J are TRBV5-1 and TRBJ2-7; D not certain. CDR1 and CDR2 (germline): SGHRS, YFSETQ. This CDR3 region has 12 residues. Trimming pared 1 base from V and 6 bases from J, leaving 8 bases between. CDR3 nucleotides: TGCGCCAGCAGCTTGTCCCGGAGCGAGCAGTACTTC. Translation gives CASSLSRSEQYF. The full variable domain, its missing parts supplied by reference TRBV5-1 and TRBJ2-7, is KAGVTQTPRYLIKTRGQQVTLSCSPISGHRSVSWYQQTPGQGLQFLFEYFSETQRNKGNFPGRFSGRQFSNSRSEMNVSTLELGDSALYLCASSLSRSEQYFGPGTRLTVT.

Only a few counts were recorded for this clonotype. The chain employs TRBV7-8 and TRBJ1-2, with 11 bases fitting TRBD1. The germline CDR1 and CDR2 sequences are SGHVS and FQNEAQ. This CDR3 comprises 15 residues. V shed 3 bases, J shed 2 bases, and the junction held 2 bases outside the gene matches. The CDR3 region is CASSLGTGGNYGYTF. For the CDR3, the DNA is TGTGCCAGCAGCTTGGGGACAGGGGGGAACTATGGCTACACCTTC. Looking up the rest from reference TRBV7-8 and TRBJ1-2 gives the full variable domain: GAGVSQSPRYKVAKRGQDVALRCDPISGHVSLFWYQQALGQGPEFLTYFQNEAQLDKSGLPSDRFFAERPEGSVSTLKIQRTQQEDSAVYLCASSLGTGGNYGYTFGSGTRLTVV.

This clonotype came up a few times. The V gene is TRBV19, the J gene TRBJ2-2, with D perhaps matching TRBD1 (5 bases). The germline V gene has CDR1 LNHDA and CDR2 SQIVND (reference sequence). The CDR3 runs to 17 residues. The germline V and J ends were trimmed by 3 bases and 0 bases, with 14 bases remaining between them. The CDR3 spells CASSISLQAANTGELFF. The CDR3 nucleotides are TGTGCCAGTAGTATCAGTCTACAGGCGGCGAACACCGGGGAGCTGTTTTTT.

J is TRBJ2-2 and V is TRBV10-3, with a possible D match to TRBD2 (5 bases). V was cut by 11 bases and J by 5 bases, with 12 bases left in between. The CDR3 spans 12 residues. The germline CDR1 and CDR2 sequences are ENHRY and SYGVKD. The CDR3: CALRGITGELFF. CDR3 sequence (DNA): TGTGCCCTAAGAGGGATAACCGGGGAGCTGTTTTTT.

V and J are TRBV10-3 and TRBJ1-1, with a possible D match to TRBD1 (5 bases). The CDR3 has 14 residues. CDR1 ENHRY and CDR2 SYGVKD come from the germline V gene. Trimming removed 0 bases from V and 6 bases from J, with 11 bases in between. This CDR3 reads CAISESGQGAEAFF. The CDR3 coding sequence is TGTGCCATCAGTGAGTCCGGCCAGGGCGCTGAAGCTTTCTTT.

As for this clonotype: A read error may explain this, as a much larger clone is one base away. This CDR3 fails to terminate in the conserved phenylalanine or tryptophan, so it likely reflects a read error. The chain uses TRBV9 and TRBJ2-1; 13 nucleotides line up with TRBD2. The germline V gene encodes CDR1 SGDLS and CDR2 YYNGEE. The V and J ends lost 4 bases and 3 bases, in that order; junction bases with no gene match: 7. This CDR3 contains 17 residues. The CDR3 nucleotides are TGTGCCAGCAGCCCTCGACTAGCGGGGGGACTCTACAATGAGCAGTTCCTC. Amino acid sequence: CASSPRLAGGLYNEQFL.

The genes are TRBV3-1 and TRBJ1-5; D is unresolved. The length of the CDR3 is 18 residues. Germline assignment: CDR1 LGHDT and CDR2 YNNKEL (reference sequence). Trimming stripped 0 bases from V and 0 bases from J, with 15 bases between. The CDR3 DNA is TGTGCCAGCAGCCAAGATTCGGGCAGGCTCTATAGCAATCAGCCCCAGCATTTT. It translates to CASSQDSGRLYSNQPQHF.

The V call is TRBV5-1, the J call TRBJ2-3; D is perhaps TRBD1 (6 bases). Germline V gene sequence: CDR1 SGHRS, CDR2 YFSETQ. V lost 6 bases, J lost 2 bases, and 16 bases lay in between. CDR3 length equals 15 residues. The CDR3 nucleotides are TGCGCCAGCAAGGGGGAAGGAGCTTACACAGATACGCAGTATTTT. It yields the protein CASKGEGAYTDTQYF.

V usage is TRBV29-1 and J usage is TRBJ1-1; D gene unclear. Germline CDR1 reads SQVTM; CDR2 reads ANQGSEA. V lost 6 bases, J lost 3 bases, and 11 bases lay in between. CDR3 length: 12 residues. The DNA for the CDR3 is TGCAGCGTCTTAAGGGCCGACACTGAAGCTTTCTTT. It is translated as CSVLRADTEAFF.

This clonotype was recorded many times. The genes are TRBV18 and TRBJ2-1, with 12 bases that match TRBD2. J gave up 7 bases and V 6 bases, and 4 bases lay outside the gene matches. The germline CDR1 and CDR2 sequences are KGHSH and LQKENI. The CDR3 sequence is 14 residues long. CDR3 in DNA: TGTGCCAGCTCTCTCGGACTAGCGGGGAATGAGCAGTTCTTC. Amino acids: CASSLGLAGNEQFF. Complete variable domain (other parts from reference TRBV18 and TRBJ2-1): NAGVMQNPRHLVRRRGQEARLRCSPMKGHSHVYWYRQLPEEGLKFMVYLQKENIIDESGMPKERFSAEFPKEGPSILRIQQVVRGDSAAYFCASSLGLAGNEQFFGPGTRLTVL.

This clonotype was observed a handful of times. The chain combines TRBV11-2 with TRBJ2-2; the match to TRBD2 covers 7 bases. V lost 2 bases, J lost 5 bases, and 2 bases stayed unmatched. Germline V gene sequence: CDR1 SGHAT, CDR2 FQNNGV. CDR3 length: 14 amino acids. The CDR3 spells CASSLPGRTGELFF. As DNA, the CDR3 is TGTGCCAGCAGCTTACCCGGGAGGACCGGGGAGCTGTTTTTT.

J is TRBJ2-1 and V is TRBV12-3 or TRBV12-4, with 8 nucleotides matching TRBD1. The CDR3 runs 16 residues. V shed 6 bases, J shed 2 bases, and the junction held 9 bases outside the gene matches. The CDR3 coding sequence is TGTGCCAGCAGCCCCGGACAGGGAAGAGCCTACAATGAGCAGTTCTTC. Translated, it gives CASSPGQGRAYNEQFF.

This clonotype was seen many times. The V call is TRBV6-5, the J call TRBJ2-3; D remains unclear. This CDR3 contains 14 residues. Per germline, CDR1 MNHEY and CDR2 SVGAGI. The germline V and J ends were trimmed by 0 bases and 6 bases, with 10 bases remaining between them. CDR3: CASSYSPAMDTQYF. In DNA, the CDR3 is TGTGCCAGCAGTTACTCTCCAGCCATGGATACGCAGTATTTT.

Only a few counts were recorded for this clonotype. V and J are TRBV5-6 and TRBJ1-5, with 9 bases aligning to TRBD1. The CDR3 sequence is 16 residues long. After removal of 1 base from V and 3 bases from J, the junction contained 5 bases not matched to a gene. CDR1 SGHDT and CDR2 YYEEEE come from the germline V gene. This CDR3 is CASSLLGQGNNQPQHF. CDR3 nucleotide sequence: TGTGCCAGCAGCTTGCTGGGACAGGGAAACAATCAGCCCCAGCATTTT.

Notes on this clonotype: The junction departs from the called germline gene at one end, perhaps through a read error. V usage is TRBV28 and J usage is TRBJ2-1, with 11 bases fitting TRBD2. Germline CDR1 MDHEN, CDR2 SYDVKM. The CDR3 runs to 17 residues. The CDR3 is CASSPSILLAGGRSALF. CDR3 sequence (DNA): TGTGCCAGCAGCCCGTCCATTTTGCTAGCGGGGGGCCGAAGTGCGCTCTTC.

The table lists this clonotype with a few counts. The gene calls are TRBV5-1 and TRBJ1-6; D is undetermined. This CDR3 has 16 residues. V lost 2 bases and J 0 bases, leaving 9 bases between the germline ends. Germline V gene data show CDR1 as SGHRS and CDR2 as YFSETQ. The CDR3, as DNA: TGCGCCAGCAGCTTATCGGAGAGCTCCTATAATTCACCCCTCCACTTT. Translation: CASSLSESSYNSPLHF.

The rearrangement uses TRBV12-3 or TRBV12-4 and TRBJ2-1; tentatively, D is TRBD2 (5 bases). Trimming took 1 base from V and 2 from J, leaving 18 bases between them. The length of the CDR3 is 18 residues. For the CDR3, the DNA is TGTGCCAGCAGTTTAGGCCTCGGAGGCCCTATCACCTACAATGAGCAGTTCTTC. This translates into CASSLGLGGPITYNEQFF.